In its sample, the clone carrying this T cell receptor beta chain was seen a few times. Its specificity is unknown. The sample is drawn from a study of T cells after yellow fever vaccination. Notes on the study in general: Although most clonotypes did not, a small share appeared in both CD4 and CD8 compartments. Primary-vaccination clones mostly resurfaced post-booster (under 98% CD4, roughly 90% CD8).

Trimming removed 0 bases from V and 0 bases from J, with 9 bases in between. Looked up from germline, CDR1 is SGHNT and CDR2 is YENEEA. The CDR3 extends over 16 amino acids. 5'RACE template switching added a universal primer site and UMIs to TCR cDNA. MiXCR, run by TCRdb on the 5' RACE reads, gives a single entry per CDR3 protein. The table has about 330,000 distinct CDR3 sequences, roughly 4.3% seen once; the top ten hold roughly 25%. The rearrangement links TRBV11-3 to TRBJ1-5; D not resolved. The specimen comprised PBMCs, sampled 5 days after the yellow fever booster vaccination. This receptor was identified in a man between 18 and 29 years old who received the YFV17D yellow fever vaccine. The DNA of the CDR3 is TGTGCCAGCAGCTTAGATACGCTCTATAGCAATCAGCCCCAGCATTTT. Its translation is CASSLDTLYSNQPQHF.